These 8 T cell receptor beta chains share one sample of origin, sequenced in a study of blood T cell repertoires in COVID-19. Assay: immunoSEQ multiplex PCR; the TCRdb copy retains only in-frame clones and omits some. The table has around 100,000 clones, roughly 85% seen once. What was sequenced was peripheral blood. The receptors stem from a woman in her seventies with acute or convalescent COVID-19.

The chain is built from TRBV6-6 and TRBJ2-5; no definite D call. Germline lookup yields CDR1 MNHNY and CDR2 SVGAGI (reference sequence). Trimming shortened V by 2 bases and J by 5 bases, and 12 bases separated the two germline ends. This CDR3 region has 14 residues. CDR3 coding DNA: TGTGCCAGCAGTTACGACGGGTCTCGGGAGACCCAGTACTTC. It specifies CASSYDGSRETQYF.

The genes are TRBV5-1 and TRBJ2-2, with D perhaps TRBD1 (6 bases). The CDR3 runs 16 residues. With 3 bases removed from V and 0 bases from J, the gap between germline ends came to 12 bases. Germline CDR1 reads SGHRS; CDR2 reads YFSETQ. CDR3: CASSSQGIANTGELFF. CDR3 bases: TGCGCCAGCAGCTCACAGGGAATTGCGAACACCGGGGAGCTGTTTTTT.

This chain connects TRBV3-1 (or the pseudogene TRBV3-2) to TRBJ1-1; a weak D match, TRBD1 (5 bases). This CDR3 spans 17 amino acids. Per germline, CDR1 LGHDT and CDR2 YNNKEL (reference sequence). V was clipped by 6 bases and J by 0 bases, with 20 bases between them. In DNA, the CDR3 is TGTGCCAGCAGTCAGAGCTGGGCCGACAGACTGAACACTGAAGCTTTCTTT. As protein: CASSQSWADRLNTEAFF.

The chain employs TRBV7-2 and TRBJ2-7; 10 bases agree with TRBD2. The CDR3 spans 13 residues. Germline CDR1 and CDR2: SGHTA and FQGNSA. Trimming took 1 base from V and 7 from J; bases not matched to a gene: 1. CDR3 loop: CASSLVTSGEQYV. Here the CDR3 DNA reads TGTGCCAGCAGCTTAGTGACTAGCGGGGAGCAGTACGTC.

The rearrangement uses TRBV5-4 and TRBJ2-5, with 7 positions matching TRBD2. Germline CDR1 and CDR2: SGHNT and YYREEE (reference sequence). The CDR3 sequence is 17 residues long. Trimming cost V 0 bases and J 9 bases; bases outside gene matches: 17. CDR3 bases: TGTGCCAGCAGCTTGGCGGGAGCGGGGTGGACGATCGGGGCCCAGTACTTC. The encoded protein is CASSLAGAGWTIGAQYF.

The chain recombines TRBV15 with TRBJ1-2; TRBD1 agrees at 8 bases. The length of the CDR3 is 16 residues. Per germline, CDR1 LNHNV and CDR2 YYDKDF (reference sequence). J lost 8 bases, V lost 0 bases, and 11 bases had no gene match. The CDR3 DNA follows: TGTGCCACCAGCAGAGAAAATACAGGGGGATATGGCGGCTACACCTTC. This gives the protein CATSRENTGGYGGYTF.

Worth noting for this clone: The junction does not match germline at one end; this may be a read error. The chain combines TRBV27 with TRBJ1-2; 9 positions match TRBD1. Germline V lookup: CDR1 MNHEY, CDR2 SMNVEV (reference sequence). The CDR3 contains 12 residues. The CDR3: CATGTGLYDYTF. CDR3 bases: TGTGCCACCGGGACAGGGCTCTATGACTACACCTTC.

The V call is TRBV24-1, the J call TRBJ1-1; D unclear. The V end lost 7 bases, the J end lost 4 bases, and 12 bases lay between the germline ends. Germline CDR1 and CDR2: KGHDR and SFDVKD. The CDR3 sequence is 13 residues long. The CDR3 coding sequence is TGTGCCACCAGAAGTTTAGAGAGCACTGAAGCTTTCTTT. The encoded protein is CATRSLESTEAFF.